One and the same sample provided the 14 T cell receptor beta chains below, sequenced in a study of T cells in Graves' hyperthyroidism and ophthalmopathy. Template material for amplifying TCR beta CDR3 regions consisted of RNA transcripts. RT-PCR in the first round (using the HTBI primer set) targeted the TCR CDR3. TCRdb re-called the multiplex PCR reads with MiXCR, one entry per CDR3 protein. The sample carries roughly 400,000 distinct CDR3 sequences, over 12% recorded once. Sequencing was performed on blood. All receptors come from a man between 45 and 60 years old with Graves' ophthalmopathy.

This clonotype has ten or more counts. The CDR3 is CASSLGASLGEQYF. CDR3 nucleotide sequence: TGCGCCAGCAGCTTGGGAGCTAGTCTCGGCGAGCAGTACTTC. This chain joins TRBV5-1 and TRBJ2-7, with D uncertain. The CDR3 totals 14 residues. V lost 0 bases to trimming and J lost 6 bases, with 13 bases between them. Germline-derived CDR1 and CDR2 are SGHRS and YFSETQ.

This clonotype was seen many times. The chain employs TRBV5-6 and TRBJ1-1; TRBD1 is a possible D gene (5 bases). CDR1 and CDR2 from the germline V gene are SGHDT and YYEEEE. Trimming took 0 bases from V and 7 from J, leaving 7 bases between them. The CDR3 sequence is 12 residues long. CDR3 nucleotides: TGTGCCAGCAGCTTGGGACAGCTTGAAGCTTTCTTT. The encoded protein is CASSLGQLEAFF.

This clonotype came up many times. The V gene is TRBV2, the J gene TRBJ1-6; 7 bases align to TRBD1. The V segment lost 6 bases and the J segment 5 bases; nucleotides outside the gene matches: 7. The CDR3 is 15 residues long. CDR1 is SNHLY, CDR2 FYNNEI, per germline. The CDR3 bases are TGTGCCAGCAGACTATCCGGGACAGATAATTCACCCCTCCACTTT. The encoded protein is CASRLSGTDNSPLHF.

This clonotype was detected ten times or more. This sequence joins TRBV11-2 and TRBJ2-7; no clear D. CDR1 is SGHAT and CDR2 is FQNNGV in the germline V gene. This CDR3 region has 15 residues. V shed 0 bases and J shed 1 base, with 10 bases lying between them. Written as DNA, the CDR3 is TGTGCCAGCAGCTTAGATTCCGGGCGTTCCTACGAGCAGTACTTC. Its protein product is CASSLDSGRSYEQYF.

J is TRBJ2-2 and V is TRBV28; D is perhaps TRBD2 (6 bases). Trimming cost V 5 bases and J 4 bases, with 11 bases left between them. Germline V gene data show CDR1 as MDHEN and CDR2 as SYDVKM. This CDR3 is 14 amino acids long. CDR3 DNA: TGTGCCAGCAGTGTGACGGGAGTCACCGGGGAGCTGTTTTTT. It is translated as CASSVTGVTGELFF.

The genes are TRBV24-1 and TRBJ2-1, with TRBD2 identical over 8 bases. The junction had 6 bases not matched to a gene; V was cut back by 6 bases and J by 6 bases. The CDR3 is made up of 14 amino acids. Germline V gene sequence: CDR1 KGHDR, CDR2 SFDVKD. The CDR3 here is CATSTSGTCNEQFF. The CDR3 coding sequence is TGTGCCACCAGTACTAGCGGAACCTGCAATGAGCAGTTCTTC.

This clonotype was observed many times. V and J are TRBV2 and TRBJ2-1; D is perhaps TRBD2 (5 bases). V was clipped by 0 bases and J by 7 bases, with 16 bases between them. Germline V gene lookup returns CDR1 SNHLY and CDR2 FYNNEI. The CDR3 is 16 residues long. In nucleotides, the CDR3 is TGTGCCAGCAGTGAAGCGGTCGGGGTTTCGTGGAATGAGCAGTTCTTC. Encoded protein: CASSEAVGVSWNEQFF.

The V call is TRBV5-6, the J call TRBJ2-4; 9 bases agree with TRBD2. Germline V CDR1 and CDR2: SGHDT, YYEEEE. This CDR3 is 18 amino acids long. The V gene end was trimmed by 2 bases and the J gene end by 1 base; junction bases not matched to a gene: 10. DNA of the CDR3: TGTGCCAGCAGCTTTAGCGGGAGTTCCCCGGGGGCCAAAAACATTCAGTACTTC. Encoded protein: CASSFSGSSPGAKNIQYF.

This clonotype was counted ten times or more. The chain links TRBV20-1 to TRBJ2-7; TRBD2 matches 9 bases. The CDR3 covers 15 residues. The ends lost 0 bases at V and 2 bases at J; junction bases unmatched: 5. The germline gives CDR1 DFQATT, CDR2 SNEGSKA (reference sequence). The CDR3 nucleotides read TGCAGTGCTAGAGATCGTCTAGCGGGGCCCTACGAGCAGTACTTC. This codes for CSARDRLAGPYEQYF.

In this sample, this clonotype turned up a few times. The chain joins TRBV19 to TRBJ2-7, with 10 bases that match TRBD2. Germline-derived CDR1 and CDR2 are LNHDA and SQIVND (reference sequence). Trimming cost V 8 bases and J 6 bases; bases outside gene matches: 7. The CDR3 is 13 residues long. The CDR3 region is CASGAGGPGEQYF. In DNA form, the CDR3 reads TGTGCCAGTGGAGCGGGAGGGCCGGGCGAGCAGTACTTC.

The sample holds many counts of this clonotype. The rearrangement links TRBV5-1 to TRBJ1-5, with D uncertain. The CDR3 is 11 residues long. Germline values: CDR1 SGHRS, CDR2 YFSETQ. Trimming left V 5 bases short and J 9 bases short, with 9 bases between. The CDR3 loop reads CASRTLRPQHF. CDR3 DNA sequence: TGCGCCAGCAGAACCCTGCGGCCCCAGCATTTT. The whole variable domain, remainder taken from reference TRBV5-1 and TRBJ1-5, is KAGVTQTPRYLIKTRGQQVTLSCSPISGHRSVSWYQQTPGQGLQFLFEYFSETQRNKGNFPGRFSGRQFSNSRSEMNVSTLELGDSALYLCASRTLRPQHFGDGTRLSIL.

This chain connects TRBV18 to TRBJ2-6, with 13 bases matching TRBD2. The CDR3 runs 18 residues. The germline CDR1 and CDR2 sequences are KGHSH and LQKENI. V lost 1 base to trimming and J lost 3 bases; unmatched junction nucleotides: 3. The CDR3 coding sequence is TGTGCCAGCTCACCACGGACTAGCGGGAGCTTTGGGGCCAACGTCCTGACTTTC. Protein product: CASSPRTSGSFGANVLTF.

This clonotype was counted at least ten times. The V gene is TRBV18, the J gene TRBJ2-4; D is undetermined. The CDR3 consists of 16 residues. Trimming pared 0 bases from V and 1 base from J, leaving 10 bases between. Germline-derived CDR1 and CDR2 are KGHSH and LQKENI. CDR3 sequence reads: CASSPPSLTAKNIQYF. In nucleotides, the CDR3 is TGTGCCAGCTCACCACCTAGCCTTACCGCCAAAAACATTCAGTACTTC.

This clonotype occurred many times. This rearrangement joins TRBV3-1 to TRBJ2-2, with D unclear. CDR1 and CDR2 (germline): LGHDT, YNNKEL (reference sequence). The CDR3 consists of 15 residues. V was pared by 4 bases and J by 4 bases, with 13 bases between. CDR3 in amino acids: CASSPNGRRTGELFF. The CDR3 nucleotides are TGTGCCAGCAGCCCGAACGGCCGGCGCACCGGGGAGCTGTTTTTT.